The 12 T cell receptor beta chains below come from one sample, sequenced in a study of cytomegalovirus exposure and HLA in healthy donors. Primers for the PCR totalled 60 Vbeta and 13 Jbeta. Some clones are missing from TCRdb's copy, which holds only in-frame ones; the method was immunoSEQ multiplex PCR. This table has approximately 88,000 clones, under 85% appearing once. The sequenced material came from PBMCs. The receptors were sampled from a man aged 45-65 years in good health and CMV-seropositive.

The V call is TRBV30, the J call TRBJ2-3, with TRBD1 matching 10 bases. Germline trimming cut 2 bases from V and 6 bases from J; bases unmatched to any gene: 8. The CDR3 runs 15 residues. CDR1 and CDR2 (germline): GTSNPN, SVGIG (reference sequence). The CDR3 DNA reads TGTGCCTGGAGTAGGGGACAGGGGTTTGCGGATACGCAGTATTTT. Amino acid sequence: CAWSRGQGFADTQYF.

Notes on this clone: Relative to the germline gene, one junction end is altered; a read error may explain this. The chain joins TRBV7-6 to TRBJ1-2; D is ambiguous. The CDR3 loop spans 17 amino acids. The V gene's germline CDR1 is SGHVS and CDR2 FNYEAQ. CDR3 nucleotide sequence: TGTGCCAGCAGCTTAGTGGCCGGTCCAAGGTCGAACTATGGCTACCCCTTC. It translates to CASSLVAGPRSNYGYPF. Variable domain in full (rest from reference TRBV7-6 and TRBJ1-2): GAGVSQSPRYKVTKRGQDVALRCDPISGHVSLYWYRQALGQGPEFLTYFNYEAQQDKSGLPNDRFSAERPEGSISTLTIQRTEQRDSAMYRCASSLVAGPRSNYGYPFGSGTRLTVV.

Only one count was recorded for this clone. The CDR3 loop is CSLEGGTETQYF. The CDR3 nucleotides read TGTTCCCTCGAAGGGGGTACGGAGACCCAGTACTTC. V is TRBV7-9 and J is TRBJ2-5, with D perhaps TRBD1 (6 bases). The CDR3 runs 12 residues. The germline V gene has CDR1 SEHNR and CDR2 FQNEAQ (reference sequence).

This clone has only a few counts. The chain links TRBV4-3 to TRBJ1-4; perhaps TRBD1 as D (5 bases). V lost 2 bases to trimming and J lost 6 bases, with 13 bases between them. The germline V gene has CDR1 LGHNA and CDR2 YSLEER. This CDR3 region has 15 residues. The CDR3: CASSQRTLGYEKLFF. The CDR3 nucleotides are TGCGCCAGCAGCCAAAGGACACTTGGATATGAAAAACTGTTTTTT.

V is TRBV9 and J is TRBJ2-7; 9 bases fit TRBD1. Unmatched junction bases numbered 15, after V lost 2 bases and J lost 6 bases. The V gene's germline CDR1 is SGDLS and CDR2 YYNGEE. The CDR3 runs to 17 residues. The CDR3 coding sequence is TGTGCCAGCAGCGTCCTTCCGGGACAGGGTACATCTACCGAGCAGTACTTC. Encoded protein: CASSVLPGQGTSTEQYF. The variable domain in full, completed from reference TRBV9 and TRBJ2-7, reads DSGVTQTPKHLITATGQRVTLRCSPRSGDLSVYWYQQSLDQGLQFLIQYYNGEERAKGNILERFSAQQFPDLHSELNLSSLELGDSALYFCASSVLPGQGTSTEQYFGPGTRLTVT.

The V and J genes are TRBV27 and TRBJ1-2; 7 nucleotides agree with TRBD1. Germline loops: CDR1 MNHEY, CDR2 SMNVEV (reference sequence). The CDR3 spans 19 residues. Unmatched junction bases numbered 14, after V lost 0 bases and J lost 1 base. The CDR3 DNA reads TGTGCCAGCAGTTTATCGGCGTCCATTGGGACAGCTTTTAACTATGGCTACACCTTC. Translation gives CASSLSASIGTAFNYGYTF.

V is TRBV5-1 and J is TRBJ2-7, with D perhaps matching TRBD2 (5 bases). The CDR3 sequence is 15 residues long. The germline V gene encodes CDR1 SGHRS and CDR2 YFSETQ. V was shortened by 4 bases and J by 2 bases, with 16 bases between the two germline ends. The CDR3 nucleotides are TGCGCCAGCAGCCCTAGCCCTACGGGGACCTACGAGCAGTACTTC. Protein product: CASSPSPTGTYEQYF.

This clone was observed a few times. The chain carries TRBV4-1 and TRBJ1-5; D remains unclear. The CDR3 loop spans 14 amino acids. V lost 1 base and J lost 2, with 6 bases in between. Germline values: CDR1 MGHRA, CDR2 YSYEKL. CDR3 DNA: TGCGCCAGCAGCCAAGTAGCCGGCAATCAGCCCCAGCATTTT. The encoded protein is CASSQVAGNQPQHF.

The chain carries TRBV5-6 and TRBJ1-4, with D perhaps TRBD1 (6 bases). The V end lost 4 bases, the J end lost 7 bases, and 14 bases lay between the germline ends. Germline-derived CDR1 and CDR2 are SGHDT and YYEEEE. The CDR3 loop spans 14 amino acids. CDR3 nucleotide sequence: TGTGCCAGCAGCCCTACAGGGTCTTCTGAAAAACTGTTTTTT. Translated: CASSPTGSSEKLFF.

V is TRBV7-9 and J is TRBJ1-2, with D tentatively TRBD1 (6 bases). Germline lookup yields CDR1 SEHNR and CDR2 FQNEAQ (reference sequence). The CDR3 is 13 residues long. Trimming removed 6 bases from V and 8 bases from J, with 16 bases in between. CDR3 in DNA: TGTGCCAGCAGTCCGGCGGGGGGGCCCGGCTACACCTTC. Protein sequence: CASSPAGGPGYTF.

This clone has only a few counts. The rearrangement uses TRBV4-3 and TRBJ1-1; no clear D gene. This CDR3 contains 13 residues. Germline V gene data show CDR1 as LGHNA and CDR2 as YSLEER. The V and J ends lost 1 base and 1 base respectively, with 4 bases between them. The CDR3 DNA reads as TGCGCCAGCAGCCAAGGAGGGAACACTGAAGCTTTCTTT. Translating gives CASSQGGNTEAFF.

Here the CDR3 reads CASKRSGRGGELFF. The CDR3 DNA follows: TGTGCCAGCAAGAGGAGCGGGCGTGGCGGGGAGCTGTTTTTT. The V call is TRBV28, the J call TRBJ2-2, with a tentative D call TRBD2 (6 bases). The V gene's germline CDR1 is MDHEN and CDR2 SYDVKM. V lost 7 bases and J 7 bases, leaving 16 bases between the germline ends. This CDR3 has 14 amino acids.